This TCR beta chain was found in a study of T cell responses to AZD1222 COVID-19 vaccine. Whole-study findings and limits: Clonal diversity was possibly underestimated, and the donors were mostly white British, with more females.

The assay was immunoSEQ multiplex PCR, and TCRdb's table has in-frame clones only and misses some. Of about 100,000 clones in the sample, roughly nine tenths are singletons; the top ten hold approximately 15%. To note about this clone: The antigen remains undetermined.

The TCR was taken from an adult in good health. The specimen comprised peripheral blood, sampled on day 0 of AZD1222 vaccination.

CDR3: CASSRDTSSTDTQYF. CDR3 DNA sequence: TGTGCCAGTAGTAGGGACACCTCAAGCACAGATACGCAGTATTTT. The V gene is TRBV19, the J gene TRBJ2-3; D perhaps matches TRBD1 (6 bases). The CDR3 spans 15 residues. Looked up from germline, CDR1 is LNHDA and CDR2 is SQIVND (reference sequence). Trimming removed 4 bases from V and 0 bases from J, with 11 bases in between.